Below, 9 T cell receptor beta chains from the same sample are listed, as sequenced in a study of Ad26.COV2.S vaccination and SARS-CoV-2 variants. Treatment specified: about 20 received Ad26.COV2.S at low or high dose, single or two shots; roughly 5 received placebo; per-sample allocation not given. Sampling occurred on day 63 after the first vaccine or placebo injection. Libraries were prepared by immunoSEQ multiplex PCR; TCRdb keeps only in-frame clonotypes and omits some of them. The profile covers 440,000 or so clones, with roughly nine tenths appearing a single time and 1.7% taken by the ten largest. The sample in question was peripheral blood, obtained in a trial of Ad26.COV2.S vaccine versus placebo. The origin of the receptors is a person between 18 and 65 years old who received the Ad26.COV2.S COVID-19 vaccine or a placebo.

This chain connects TRBV19 to TRBJ2-6, with 7 positions matching TRBD1. The germline V gene has CDR1 LNHDA and CDR2 SQIVND (reference sequence). V shed 4 bases and J 1 base; nucleotides not matched to a gene: 7. The CDR3 runs to 17 residues. The CDR3: CASSKIGGASGANVLTF. DNA of the CDR3: TGTGCCAGTAGTAAAATAGGGGGCGCGTCTGGGGCCAACGTCCTGACTTTC.

V and J are TRBV27 and TRBJ2-3, with D possibly being TRBD1 (5 bases). The CDR3 sequence is 14 residues long. The germline CDR1 and CDR2 sequences are MNHEY and SMNVEV (reference sequence). V gave up 2 bases and J gave up 5 bases, with 11 bases separating them. CDR3 residues: CASSLRGREDTQYF. Written as DNA, the CDR3 is TGTGCCAGCAGTTTAAGGGGTAGGGAAGATACGCAGTATTTT.

The V and J genes are TRBV6-5 and TRBJ2-2; D not certain. The CDR3 extends over 15 amino acids. Trimming shortened V by 6 bases and J by 4 bases, and 15 bases separated the two germline ends. From germline, CDR1 is MNHEY and CDR2 SVGAGI. CDR3: CASSSLSRFTGELFF. For the CDR3, the DNA is TGTGCCAGCAGCTCTCTTTCTAGATTCACCGGGGAGCTGTTTTTT.

The V and J genes are TRBV30 and TRBJ2-7; D is perhaps TRBD2 (5 bases). Looked up from germline, CDR1 is GTSNPN and CDR2 is SVGIG (reference sequence). V was trimmed by 4 bases and J by 9 bases, leaving 13 bases between them. CDR3 size: 11 residues. The CDR3 DNA follows: TGTGCCTGGAAACCGGGGTCCGTGCAGTACTTC. Translating it yields CAWKPGSVQYF.

The gene calls are TRBV13 and TRBJ1-1; tentative D call: TRBD1 (6 bases). Germline V gene lookup returns CDR1 PRHDT and CDR2 FYEKMQ (reference sequence). This CDR3 has 21 residues. The V and J ends lost 2 bases and 0 bases respectively, with 28 bases between them. For the CDR3, the DNA is TGTGCCAGCAGCTTACGCTCAAAAGTAACAGGGCGAGAAGTTATGAACACTGAAGCTTTCTTT. Encoded protein: CASSLRSKVTGREVMNTEAFF.

The chain couples TRBV9 to TRBJ2-2; D gene unclear. The CDR3 totals 13 residues. The V and J ends lost 6 bases and 3 bases respectively, with 9 bases between them. Germline CDR1 and CDR2: SGDLS and YYNGEE. The CDR3 protein is CASTRWDTGELFF. The CDR3 DNA reads as TGTGCCAGCACACGATGGGACACCGGGGAGCTGTTTTTT.

V and J are TRBV5-4 and TRBJ1-2, with TRBD1 as a possible D gene (6 bases). CDR1 SGHNT and CDR2 YYREEE come from the germline V gene (reference sequence). This CDR3 has 13 amino acids. The ends were cut back, 4 bases at V and 4 bases at J, with 11 bases in the middle. CDR3 bases: TGTGCCAGCAGCCTTACAGGGAGCTATGGCTACACCTTC. Translated, it gives CASSLTGSYGYTF.

The V and J genes are TRBV7-9 and TRBJ2-1, with D maybe TRBD2 (5 bases). CDR3 length: 10 amino acids. Germline values: CDR1 SEHNR, CDR2 FQNEAQ (reference sequence). V gave up 8 bases and J gave up 9 bases, with 8 bases separating them. CDR3 DNA: TGTGCCAGCTCGGGATCTGAGCAGTTCTTC. Translated: CASSGSEQFF.

The CDR3 region has the DNA TGTGCCAGTACATGGTCAGGCGGCTCTGGAAACACCATATATTTT. Its protein product is CASTWSGGSGNTIYF. This chain links TRBV19 with TRBJ1-3; D gene uncertain. Germline V lookup: CDR1 LNHDA, CDR2 SQIVND (reference sequence). This CDR3 has 15 residues. Trimming took 7 bases from V and 0 from J, leaving 13 bases between them.